A single sample gave rise to the 29 T cell receptor beta chains below, sequenced in a study of blood T cell repertoires in COVID-19. Clones were sequenced by immunoSEQ multiplex PCR, and TCRdb holds only the in-frame ones, with some missing. The table records over 250,000 clones, approximately 86% of them present only once. Sequences were obtained from peripheral blood. These receptors were obtained from a man aged 35-49 years who had recovered from COVID-19.

This clone has just one count. The CDR3 reads CASGIDRPLRGYTF. CDR3 DNA: TGTGCCAGTGGAATCGACAGGCCCCTGAGGGGCTACACCTTC. The rearrangement links TRBV19 to TRBJ1-2; D perhaps matches TRBD1 (6 bases). Germline CDR1 and CDR2: LNHDA and SQIVND (reference sequence). V gave up 8 bases and J gave up 8 bases, with 21 bases separating them. The CDR3 is 14 residues long.

This clone showed up just a few times. V is TRBV5-5 and J is TRBJ2-1, with TRBD2 identical over 10 bases. This CDR3 is built from 15 residues. The germline V gene encodes CDR1 SGHKS and CDR2 YYEKEE (reference sequence). V dropped 7 bases and J dropped 3; count of bases not matched to a gene: 7. CDR3: CASVRERGGYNEQFF. For the CDR3, the DNA is TGTGCCAGCGTCCGAGAGCGGGGGGGCTACAATGAGCAGTTCTTC. Filled out from reference TRBV5-5 and TRBJ2-1, the complete variable domain reads DAGVTQSPTHLIKTRGQQVTLRCSPISGHKSVSWYQQVLGQGPQFIFQYYEKEERGRGNFPDRFSARQFPNYSSELNVNALLLGDSALYLCASVRERGGYNEQFFGPGTRLTVL.

The chain couples TRBV27 to TRBJ2-3; D might be TRBD2 (5 bases). V lost 4 bases and J lost 0, with 8 bases in between. There are 14 residues in the CDR3. Germline V gives CDR1 MNHEY, CDR2 SMNVEV (reference sequence). This CDR3 is CASSSRTSTDTQYF. The CDR3 region has the DNA TGTGCCAGCAGTTCCAGGACTAGCACAGATACGCAGTATTTT.

The chain employs TRBV6-2 or TRBV6-3 and TRBJ1-3; D call uncertain. Germline V gene sequence: CDR1 MNHEY, CDR2 SVGEGT. The CDR3 has 15 residues. V lost 5 bases and J 2 bases, leaving 13 bases between the germline ends. Here the CDR3 DNA reads TGTGCCAGCAGTGCAGACTCCAGCACTGGAAACACCATATATTTT. Encoded protein: CASSADSSTGNTIYF.

V and J are TRBV5-1 and TRBJ2-7; D gene uncertain. The V and J ends lost 4 bases and 5 bases respectively, with 7 bases between them. The CDR3 consists of 11 residues. Germline CDR1 and CDR2: SGHRS and YFSETQ. CDR3 sequence (DNA): TGCGCCAGCAGCGATTTAGACGAGCAGTACTTC. Its translation is CASSDLDEQYF.

The chain combines TRBV27 with TRBJ2-1, with 14 bases identical to TRBD2. Losses at the gene ends were 4 bases for V and 7 bases for J; bases not matched to a gene: 12. The germline V gene encodes CDR1 MNHEY and CDR2 SMNVEV (reference sequence). The CDR3 length is 18 residues. The CDR3 sequence is CASSSPATSGRAGNEQFF. The CDR3 coding sequence is TGTGCCAGCAGTTCCCCCGCGACTAGCGGGAGGGCCGGGAATGAGCAGTTCTTC.

A few counts support this clone. J is TRBJ2-1 and V is TRBV6-6; D not resolved. V was pared by 0 bases and J by 9 bases, with 12 bases between. The CDR3 consists of 14 residues. Germline assignment: CDR1 MNHNY and CDR2 SVGAGI (reference sequence). The CDR3 sequence is CASSYSTAQIEQFF. For the CDR3, the DNA is TGTGCCAGCAGTTACTCGACTGCGCAGATTGAGCAGTTCTTC.

The V gene is TRBV6-2 or TRBV6-3, the J gene TRBJ2-1; the match to TRBD2 covers 9 bases. The length of the CDR3 is 14 residues. The V segment lost 5 bases and the J segment 2 bases; nucleotides outside the gene matches: 1. Germline lookup yields CDR1 MNHEY and CDR2 SVGEGT. The CDR3 is CASSERGAYNEQFF. As DNA, the CDR3 is TGTGCCAGCAGTGAGCGGGGGGCCTACAATGAGCAGTTCTTC.

The chain combines TRBV6-2 or TRBV6-3 with TRBJ2-5, with 7 positions matching TRBD2. The germline V gene has CDR1 MNHEY and CDR2 SVGEGT. The CDR3 is 15 residues long. Trimming took 2 bases from V and 3 from J; bases not matched to a gene: 6. The CDR3 DNA follows: TGTGCCAGCAGTTACGGGCTAGCGGAAAAAGAGACCCAGTACTTC. The encoded protein is CASSYGLAEKETQYF.

The chain recombines TRBV10-2 with TRBJ2-3; TRBD1 matches at 8 bases. Losses at the gene ends were 7 bases for V and 9 bases for J; bases not matched to a gene: 3. The CDR3 runs to 11 residues. Germline V gene data show CDR1 as WSHSY and CDR2 as SAAADI. The CDR3 nucleotides read TGCGCCAGCATGGGGACAGGAACGCAGTATTTT. Translating it yields CASMGTGTQYF.

This chain joins TRBV4-2 and TRBJ1-2; possible D gene TRBD1, 5 bases. CDR3 length equals 16 residues. Germline CDR1 reads LGHNA; CDR2 reads YNFKEQ. Trimming pared 7 bases from V and 4 bases from J, leaving 22 bases between. CDR3 coding DNA: TGTGCCAGCAACCCAAGTATAGGGGTAATATTCTATGGCTACACCTTC. Its translation is CASNPSIGVIFYGYTF.

The chain joins TRBV6-2 or TRBV6-3 to TRBJ2-7, with no clear D. Germline V gives CDR1 MNHEY, CDR2 SVGEGT. The length of the CDR3 is 14 residues. V gave up 5 bases and J gave up 7 bases, with 18 bases separating them. CDR3 nucleotide sequence: TGTGCCAGCAGTCCCCTCACCAACCACTGGGAGCAGTACTTC. This gives the protein CASSPLTNHWEQYF.

The V gene is TRBV15, the J gene TRBJ2-2; 10 nucleotides agree with TRBD1. CDR1 and CDR2 (germline): LNHNV, YYDKDF (reference sequence). CDR3 length equals 16 residues. Trimming at V came to 1 base and at J to 2 bases, leaving 1 base not matched to a gene. CDR3 sequence: CATSRGQGANTGELFF. The CDR3 DNA sequence: TGTGCCACCAGCAGAGGACAGGGGGCCAACACCGGGGAGCTGTTTTTT.

The V gene is TRBV10-2, the J gene TRBJ2-1; 16 nucleotides line up with TRBD2. This CDR3 region has 20 residues. Germline assignment: CDR1 WSHSY and CDR2 SAAADI. Trimming cost V 5 bases and J 0 bases; bases outside gene matches: 10. The CDR3 DNA reads as TGCGCCAGCAGTTTTCCGGGACTAGCGGGGGGGGTAAACTCCTACAATGAGCAGTTCTTC. Translating it yields CASSFPGLAGGVNSYNEQFF.

This sequence joins TRBV6-5 and TRBJ2-7; D uncertain. The CDR3 extends over 14 amino acids. Trimming left V 6 bases short and J 0 bases short, with 12 bases between. In germline, CDR1 is MNHEY, CDR2 SVGAGI. The CDR3 here is CASSLAADSYEQYF. The CDR3, as DNA: TGTGCCAGCAGCCTTGCGGCGGACTCCTACGAGCAGTACTTC.

The chain has TRBV10-2 and TRBJ2-7; D may be TRBD2 (6 bases). Between the trimmed V and J ends, which lost 6 bases and 2 bases, there was a span of 8 bases. Germline CDR1 reads WSHSY; CDR2 reads SAAADI. This CDR3 region has 12 residues. CDR3 residues: CASRPGAYEQYF. In DNA, the CDR3 is TGCGCCAGCAGGCCGGGGGCCTACGAGCAGTACTTC.

V is TRBV2 and J is TRBJ1-2; tentatively, D is TRBD1 (5 bases). Per the germline V gene, CDR1 is SNHLY and CDR2 is FYNNEI. This CDR3 is 13 amino acids long. V dropped 5 bases and J dropped 3 bases, with 10 bases sitting between them. The CDR3 region has the DNA TGTGCCAGCAGTCCGGGGGGGGACTATGGCTACACCTTC. As protein: CASSPGGDYGYTF.

The V and J genes are TRBV30 and TRBJ2-4, with 8 bases matching TRBD2. The CDR3 contains 11 residues. Germline-derived CDR1 and CDR2 are GTSNPN and SVGIG (reference sequence). Losses at the gene ends were 3 bases for V and 8 bases for J; bases not matched to a gene: 0. CDR3 DNA: TGTGCCTGGAGGCGGGGGGACATTCAGTACTTC. It yields the protein CAWRRGDIQYF. Full variable domain (rest looked up from reference TRBV30 and TRBJ2-4): SQTIHQWPATLVQPVGSPLSLECTVEGTSNPNLYWYRQAAGRGLQLLFYSVGIGQISSEVPQNLSASRPQDRQFILSSKKLLLSDSGFYLCAWRRGDIQYFGAGTRLSVL.

The chain recombines TRBV10-3 with TRBJ2-7; D gene uncertain. The CDR3 is made up of 16 amino acids. V was trimmed by 0 bases and J by 3 bases, leaving 15 bases between them. Germline CDR1 ENHRY, CDR2 SYGVKD. CDR3 loop: CAISESIGSPDYEQYF. The CDR3 DNA is TGTGCCATCAGTGAGTCGATCGGTAGCCCAGACTACGAGCAGTACTTC.

This sequence joins TRBV7-3 and TRBJ2-7; 7 positions match TRBD1. The V gene end was trimmed by 2 bases and the J gene end by 2 bases; junction bases not matched to a gene: 6. Germline V lookup: CDR1 SGHTA, CDR2 FQGTGA. The CDR3 is made up of 15 amino acids. CDR3 sequence (DNA): TGTGCCAGCAGCTTAGCAGGGGGAGCGGCCTACGAGCAGTACTTC. It specifies CASSLAGGAAYEQYF.

The gene calls are TRBV7-2 and TRBJ1-2; the match to TRBD1 covers 7 bases. The CDR3 spans 13 residues. CDR1 and CDR2 (germline): SGHTA, FQGNSA. V shed 5 bases and J 4 bases; nucleotides not matched to a gene: 4. The CDR3 protein is CASSRQGSYGYTF. The CDR3 nucleotides are TGTGCCAGCAGCCGACAGGGCTCCTATGGCTACACCTTC.

This sequence joins TRBV6-5 and TRBJ1-6; weak D call: TRBD1 (6 bases). Looked up from germline, CDR1 is MNHEY and CDR2 is SVGAGI. V was clipped by 6 bases and J by 3 bases, with 9 bases between them. The CDR3 totals 14 residues. CDR3 sequence (DNA): TGTGCCAGCAGCACGGGACACTATAATTCACCCCTCCACTTT. Amino acid sequence: CASSTGHYNSPLHF.

V and J are TRBV11-2 and TRBJ1-3; TRBD1 matches at 9 bases. Germline CDR1 is SGHAT and CDR2 is FQNNGV. The CDR3 runs to 17 residues. V lost 6 bases and J lost 0; bases outside the gene matches: 9. CDR3 coding DNA: TGTGCCAGCAGATCCTCGACAGGGGGATTCTCTGGAAACACCATATATTTT. Translated: CASRSSTGGFSGNTIYF.

The sample holds one count of this clone. The rearrangement links TRBV4-1 to TRBJ2-1; TRBD2 aligns across 12 bases. CDR3 length: 16 residues. Germline assignment: CDR1 MGHRA and CDR2 YSYEKL. The trim removed 5 bases at V and 6 bases at J, leaving 8 bases unmatched. In DNA form, the CDR3 reads TGCGCCAGCAGCTTCAGACTAGCGGGAGCTGCCAATGAGCAGTTCTTC. Its protein product is CASSFRLAGAANEQFF.

V gene TRBV6-1 combines with J gene TRBJ2-3, with 7 bases lining up with TRBD2. Germline values: CDR1 MNHNS, CDR2 SASEGT. V dropped 2 bases and J dropped 11; count of bases not matched to a gene: 10. The CDR3 consists of 14 residues. CDR3 DNA: TGTGCCAGCAGTGAATCTGATGCTGCGGGAGTGCAGTATTTT. This translates into CASSESDAAGVQYF.

The chain uses TRBV6-1 and TRBJ2-7; TRBD1 might be the D (5 bases). Per germline, CDR1 MNHNS and CDR2 SASEGT. V was shortened by 2 bases and J by 9 bases, with 23 bases between the two germline ends. The CDR3 is 16 amino acids. The CDR3 here is CASSETGRRQGSSQYF. CDR3 in DNA: TGTGCCAGCAGTGAAACTGGTAGAAGGCAGGGTTCGTCGCAGTACTTC.

The chain joins TRBV18 to TRBJ1-3; tentative D call: TRBD1 (6 bases). This CDR3 is built from 16 residues. V was cut by 0 bases and J by 2 bases, with 11 bases left in between. Germline V gene lookup returns CDR1 KGHSH and CDR2 LQKENI. CDR3 bases: TGTGCCAGCTCACCACCATTTACAGGGACTGGAAACACCATATATTTT. This sequence encodes CASSPPFTGTGNTIYF.

The chain is built from TRBV6-6 and TRBJ1-5; no firm D call. Germline V gives CDR1 MNHNY, CDR2 SVGAGI (reference sequence). Trimming cost V 2 bases and J 2 bases, with 10 bases left between them. The CDR3 runs to 15 residues. CDR3 residues: CASSYLVGGNQPQHF. CDR3 sequence (DNA): TGTGCCAGCAGTTACCTTGTGGGCGGCAATCAGCCCCAGCATTTT.

Only one count was recorded for this clone. This chain links TRBV20-1 with TRBJ2-7; 7 nucleotides line up with TRBD1. This CDR3 region has 14 residues. J gave up 3 bases and V 3 bases, and 8 bases lay outside the gene matches. In germline, CDR1 is DFQATT, CDR2 SNEGSKA (reference sequence). The CDR3 nucleotides read TGCAGTGCTAGTGGGGACAGTGGGCACTACGAGCAGTACTTC. This encodes CSASGDSGHYEQYF.